Here is one TCR beta chain with its context. Generated by immunoSEQ multiplex PCR, the TCRdb table keeps only in-frame clones and is missing some. The sample yields 400,000 or so clones, more than 80% seen once. The data originate from a study of blood T cell repertoires in COVID-19. About the research overall: Sites in the United States, Italy and Spain provided acute and convalescent COVID-19 samples.

The germline CDR1 and CDR2 sequences are SGHRS and YFSETQ. The ends were cut back, 2 bases at V and 7 bases at J, with 13 bases in the middle. The CDR3 is 14 amino acids. The age range of participants was about 18 to 89 years, with residence in around 22 US areas. This clonotype was obtained from a man between 25 and 39 years old who had recovered from COVID-19. The sequenced sample consisted of PBMCs or T cells enriched from blood (not recorded which). The chain carries TRBV5-1 and TRBJ2-1, with D tentatively TRBD2 (6 bases). CDR3 protein: CASSFERAGNEQFF. CDR3 nucleotides: TGCGCCAGCAGCTTCGAGAGGGCGGGGAATGAGCAGTTCTTC.